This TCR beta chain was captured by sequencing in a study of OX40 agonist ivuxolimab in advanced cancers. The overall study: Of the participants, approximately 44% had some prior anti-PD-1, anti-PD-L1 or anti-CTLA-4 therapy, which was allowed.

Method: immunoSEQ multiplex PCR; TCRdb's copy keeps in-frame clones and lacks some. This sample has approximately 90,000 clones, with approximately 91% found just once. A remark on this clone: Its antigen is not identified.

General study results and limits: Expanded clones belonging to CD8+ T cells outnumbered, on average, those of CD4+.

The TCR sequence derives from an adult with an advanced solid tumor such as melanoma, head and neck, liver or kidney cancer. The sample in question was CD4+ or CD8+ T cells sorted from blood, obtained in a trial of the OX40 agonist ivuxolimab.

This CDR3 is CASSSPGTGTYEQYF. The CDR3 DNA follows: TGTGCCAGCAGCTCCCCCGGGACTGGAACCTACGAGCAGTACTTC. This sequence joins TRBV5-4 and TRBJ2-7, with D possibly matching TRBD2 (6 bases). The V gene's germline CDR1 is SGHNT and CDR2 YYREEE (reference sequence). This CDR3 comprises 15 residues. Trimming shortened V by 3 bases and J by 2 bases, and 15 bases separated the two germline ends.